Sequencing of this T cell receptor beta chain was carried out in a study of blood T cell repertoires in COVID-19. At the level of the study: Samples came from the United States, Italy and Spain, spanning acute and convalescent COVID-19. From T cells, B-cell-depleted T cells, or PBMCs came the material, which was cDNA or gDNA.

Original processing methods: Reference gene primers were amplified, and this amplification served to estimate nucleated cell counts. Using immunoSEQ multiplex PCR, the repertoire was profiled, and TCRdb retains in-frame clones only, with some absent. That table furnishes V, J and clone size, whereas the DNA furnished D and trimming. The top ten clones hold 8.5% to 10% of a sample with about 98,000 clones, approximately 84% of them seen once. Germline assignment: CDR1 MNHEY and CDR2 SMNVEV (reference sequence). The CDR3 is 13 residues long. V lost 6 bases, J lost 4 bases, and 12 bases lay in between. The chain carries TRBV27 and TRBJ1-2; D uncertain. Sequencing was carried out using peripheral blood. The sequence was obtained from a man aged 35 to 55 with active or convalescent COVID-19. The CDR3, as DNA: TGTGCCAGCAGAGCCCCTTCTGGCTATGGCTACACCTTC. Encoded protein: CASRAPSGYGYTF.